The 27 T cell receptor beta chains below all came from one sample that was sequenced in a study of T cells in Graves' hyperthyroidism and ophthalmopathy. Template material for amplifying TCR beta CDR3 regions consisted of RNA transcripts. The HTBI primer set drove a first-round RT-PCR of the TCR CDR3. TCRdb reanalysed the multiplex PCR reads using MiXCR and keeps one entry per CDR3 protein. The sample lists roughly 380,000 distinct CDR3 sequences, roughly an eighth occurring once. Sequenced: blood. The source is a woman in her late teens or twenties with Graves' hyperthyroidism.

This clonotype was recorded many times. The chain couples TRBV28 to TRBJ2-7; 7 nucleotides align to TRBD2. V lost 3 bases, J lost 6 bases, and 11 bases stayed unmatched. This CDR3 region has 15 residues. The germline gives CDR1 MDHEN, CDR2 SYDVKM. Here the CDR3 reads CASSLSAGVVSEQYF. The DNA for the CDR3 is TGTGCCAGCAGTTTGTCGGCGGGAGTAGTATCCGAGCAGTACTTC. The variable domain in full, completed from reference TRBV28 and TRBJ2-7, reads DVKVTQSSRYLVKRTGEKVFLECVQDMDHENMFWYRQDPGLGLRLIYFSYDVKMKEKGDIPEGYSVSREKKERFSLILESASTNQTSMYLCASSLSAGVVSEQYFGPGTRLTVT.

This clonotype appeared many times. The chain is built from TRBV4-2 and TRBJ1-5; D gene unclear. The CDR3 loop spans 17 amino acids. Germline assignment: CDR1 LGHNA and CDR2 YNFKEQ. Trimming pared 0 bases from V and 4 bases from J, leaving 16 bases between. CDR3 in DNA: TGTGCCAGCAGCCAAGAATCGACCTGGGCAGGTAATCAGCCCCAGCATTTT. Encoded protein: CASSQESTWAGNQPQHF.

Notes on this clonotype: A much larger clonotype is one base distant, so this may be a read error. The chain joins TRBV11-1 to TRBJ1-2, with D perhaps TRBD1 (5 bases). Per the germline V gene, CDR1 is SGHAT and CDR2 is FQDESV (reference sequence). This CDR3 comprises 15 residues. The CDR3 nucleotides read TGTGCCGGCAGCCGAGGAGCGGGGCTTCACTATGGCTACACCTTC. Protein sequence: CAGSRGAGLHYGYTF.

This clonotype was observed many times. The chain uses TRBV5-1 and TRBJ1-5, with D hard to call. V lost 0 bases, J lost 0 bases, and 4 bases lay in between. The CDR3 length is 14 residues. Per the germline V gene, CDR1 is SGHRS and CDR2 is YFSETQ. The CDR3 reads CASSLGGSNQPQHF. CDR3 in DNA: TGCGCCAGCAGCTTGGGGGGTAGCAATCAGCCCCAGCATTTT.

CDR3 sequence (DNA): TGCAGCGTTGTAAGGCCCAATGAGCAGTTCTTC. Its protein product is CSVVRPNEQFF. The chain is built from TRBV29-1 and TRBJ2-1; no clear D gene. V shed 4 bases and J shed 6 bases, with 7 bases lying between them. This CDR3 spans 11 amino acids. CDR1 is SQVTM and CDR2 is ANQGSEA in the germline V gene.

This clonotype was seen at least ten times. The chain couples TRBV7-2 to TRBJ2-5; D ambiguous. Germline values: CDR1 SGHTA, CDR2 FQGNSA. Trimming left V 5 bases short and J 2 bases short, with 15 bases between. The CDR3 is 15 residues long. CDR3 sequence reads: CASSETMPRQETQYF. The CDR3 coding sequence is TGTGCCAGCAGCGAAACTATGCCCAGACAAGAGACCCAGTACTTC.

This clonotype was counted ten times or more. The DNA of the CDR3 is TGTGCCAGCAGCCAACGACGGAATAATGAAAAACTGTTTTTT. This gives the protein CASSQRRNNEKLFF. The chain is built from TRBV16 and TRBJ1-4; no reliable D call. The CDR3 is 14 amino acids. The V and J ends lost 2 bases and 4 bases respectively, with 8 bases between them. CDR1 KGHSY and CDR2 FQNENV come from the germline V gene.

In this sample, this clonotype turned up many times. The chain recombines TRBV6-1 with TRBJ1-2; TRBD1 aligns across 10 bases. CDR3 length equals 15 residues. Germline CDR1 reads MNHNS; CDR2 reads SASEGT. The ends lost 5 bases at V and 5 bases at J; junction bases unmatched: 8. The DNA for the CDR3 is TGTGCCAGCAGTCCGGGACAGGGGTTTCCTTATGGCTACACCTTC. Encoded protein: CASSPGQGFPYGYTF.

In its sample, this clonotype was seen a few times. The chain employs TRBV11-1 and TRBJ1-1; 9 bases match TRBD1. From germline, CDR1 is SGHAT and CDR2 FQDESV (reference sequence). This CDR3 is built from 17 residues. Unmatched junction bases numbered 11, after V lost 2 bases and J lost 4 bases. As DNA, the CDR3 is TGTGCCAGCAGCTTACGAAGAGGACAGGGGATTTTCACTGAAGCTTTCTTT. Amino acid sequence: CASSLRRGQGIFTEAFF.

This clonotype was detected ten times or more. V gene TRBV30 combines with J gene TRBJ2-3; either TRBD1 or TRBD2 may fit D (5 bases each). Trimming stripped 1 base from V and 0 bases from J, with 14 bases between. This CDR3 contains 16 residues. Germline V gene data show CDR1 as GTSNPN and CDR2 as SVGIG (reference sequence). This chain's CDR3 is CAWSAGTGFSTDTQYF. CDR3 DNA sequence: TGTGCCTGGAGTGCGGGGACGGGGTTTAGCACAGATACGCAGTATTTT.

This clonotype came up many times. The chain couples TRBV20-1 to TRBJ1-2, with TRBD1 matching over 7 bases. Germline V gene data show CDR1 as DFQATT and CDR2 as SNEGSKA (reference sequence). This CDR3 has 12 amino acids. V was pared by 6 bases and J by 4 bases, with 5 bases of the junction left unmatched. Here the CDR3 reads CSATGNFYGYTF. CDR3 nucleotide sequence: TGCAGTGCGACAGGGAATTTCTATGGCTACACCTTC.

This clonotype has a handful of counts. The chain joins TRBV6-5 to TRBJ1-2; a weak D match, TRBD1 (5 bases). Trimming stripped 2 bases from V and 8 bases from J, with 15 bases between. Germline V gives CDR1 MNHEY, CDR2 SVGAGI. The CDR3 extends over 14 amino acids. The CDR3 DNA reads as TGTGCCAGCAGTTACCCTGGGGGGGGAAGGGGCTACACCTTC. Translation: CASSYPGGGRGYTF.

The rearrangement links TRBV20-1 to TRBJ2-2, with 8 bases that match TRBD2. CDR1 and CDR2 (germline): DFQATT, SNEGSKA (reference sequence). There are 18 residues in the CDR3. V shed 3 bases and J 3 bases; nucleotides not matched to a gene: 15. CDR3 coding DNA: TGCAGTGCTAGTTTTTGGAGCCCGGGACTAGGCTACACCGGGGAGCTGTTTTTT. Its protein product is CSASFWSPGLGYTGELFF.

The rearrangement links TRBV7-9 to TRBJ2-2; 7 nucleotides agree with TRBD1. This CDR3 is 16 amino acids long. In germline, CDR1 is SEHNR, CDR2 FQNEAQ (reference sequence). V was pared by 1 base and J by 4 bases, with 6 bases of the junction left unmatched. DNA of the CDR3: TGTGCCAGCAGCTTAGGACGGACAGGAGGCACCGGGGAGCTGTTTTTT. Translated, it gives CASSLGRTGGTGELFF.

This clonotype was counted at least ten times. V is TRBV2 and J is TRBJ2-1, with 9 positions matching TRBD2. CDR1 and CDR2 from the germline V gene are SNHLY and FYNNEI. This CDR3 is built from 15 residues. V shed 4 bases, J shed 4 bases, and the junction held 5 bases outside the gene matches. The CDR3 reads CASSVAGDGYNEQFF. The CDR3 DNA follows: TGTGCCAGCAGTGTAGCGGGAGATGGGTACAATGAGCAGTTCTTC.

In its sample, this clonotype was seen many times. V and J are TRBV29-1 and TRBJ1-5; D unclear. Germline V lookup: CDR1 SQVTM, CDR2 ANQGSEA. The CDR3 is 14 residues long. Trimming stripped 4 bases from V and 0 bases from J, with 10 bases between. CDR3 coding DNA: TGCAGCGTTGTGGAATCGAATAGCAATCAGCCCCAGCATTTT. As protein: CSVVESNSNQPQHF.

Ten or more counts support this clonotype. The chain recombines TRBV11-2 with TRBJ2-3, with 8 positions matching TRBD2. CDR1 is SGHAT and CDR2 is FQNNGV in the germline V gene. CDR3 size: 17 residues. The V segment lost 3 bases and the J segment 1 base; nucleotides outside the gene matches: 9. The CDR3 region has the DNA TGTGCCAGCAGCTTCGGGAGGGGCGGGATCCGCACAGATACGCAGTATTTT. Translated, it gives CASSFGRGGIRTDTQYF.

This clonotype was found many times. The rearrangement joins TRBV12-3 or TRBV12-4 to TRBJ2-3; D unclear. V gave up 6 bases and J gave up 0 bases, with 10 bases separating them. The CDR3 totals 14 residues. This CDR3 is CASRTRLSTDTQYF. The CDR3 DNA follows: TGTGCCAGCAGAACCAGACTTAGCACAGATACGCAGTATTTT.

At least ten counts were recorded for this clonotype. This sequence joins TRBV7-8 and TRBJ1-1; 8 bases are a match to TRBD1. This CDR3 region has 16 residues. V was pared by 4 bases and J by 0 bases, with 7 bases of the junction left unmatched. Germline V lookup: CDR1 SGHVS, CDR2 FQNEAQ. For the CDR3, the DNA is TGTGCCAGCAGCTCCTCCCCGGGACAGGTGAACACTGAAGCTTTCTTT. Its translation: CASSSSPGQVNTEAFF.

In this sample, this clonotype turned up many times. The chain combines TRBV29-1 with TRBJ1-1, with D unclear. This CDR3 has 12 residues. Trimming left V 6 bases short and J 1 base short, with 9 bases between. CDR1 is SQVTM and CDR2 is ANQGSEA in the germline V gene. CDR3 nucleotides: TGCAGCGTCGGCGAGAGGAACACTGAAGCTTTCTTT. Protein product: CSVGERNTEAFF.

This clonotype was observed a handful of times. The CDR3 here is CAISESIDSGANVLTF. The CDR3, as DNA: TGTGCCATCAGTGAGTCGATAGACTCTGGGGCCAACGTCCTGACTTTC. This chain links TRBV10-3 with TRBJ2-6; the D is unclear. The V end was cut by 0 bases, the J end by 0 bases, with 6 bases between. The germline V gene has CDR1 ENHRY and CDR2 SYGVKD. The CDR3 runs 16 residues.

In its sample, this clonotype was seen many times. The chain combines TRBV27 with TRBJ1-2; D call uncertain. Germline CDR1 MNHEY, CDR2 SMNVEV (reference sequence). V shed 1 base and J shed 2 bases, with 5 bases lying between them. The CDR3 is 13 amino acids. The CDR3 nucleotides are TGTGCCAGCAGTTTATATCACAACTATGGCTACACCTTC. Translation gives CASSLYHNYGYTF.

This clonotype was detected ten times or more. V gene TRBV7-9 combines with J gene TRBJ2-7; D uncertain. The CDR3 is 17 amino acids. Trimming took 3 bases from V and 5 from J, leaving 23 bases between them. The V gene's germline CDR1 is SEHNR and CDR2 FQNEAQ (reference sequence). CDR3 amino acids: CASSLRSQHDSSNEQYF. The CDR3 DNA reads TGTGCCAGCAGCTTGCGGTCTCAACATGATTCGTCGAACGAGCAGTACTTC.

This clonotype was seen repeatedly, ten times or more. J is TRBJ2-1 and V is TRBV29-1, with TRBD2 identical over 12 bases. V dropped 5 bases and J dropped 7; count of bases not matched to a gene: 6. Germline CDR1 SQVTM, CDR2 ANQGSEA. The CDR3 runs 14 residues. The CDR3 DNA is TGCAGCGTTAGGGGGCTAGCGGGAGGGAATGAGCAGTTCTTC. Translation gives CSVRGLAGGNEQFF.

This clonotype has a handful of counts. Being one base from a much bigger clone, this may be a read error. This chain links TRBV10-3 with TRBJ1-1; D is possibly TRBD1 (5 bases). Germline CDR1 is ENHRY and CDR2 is SYGVKD. Deletions cut 10 bases from V and 6 bases from J, with 18 bases between. The CDR3 runs to 13 residues. CDR3 sequence: CARSTGVDAEAFF. The CDR3 nucleotides read TGTGCCAGAAGCACAGGCGTGGACGCTGAAGCTTTCTTT.

This clonotype was picked up many times. The rearrangement links TRBV6-1 to TRBJ1-1; D is unresolved. The CDR3 is 15 amino acids. Per germline, CDR1 MNHNS and CDR2 SASEGT. The V gene lost 7 bases and the J gene lost 4 bases, with 19 bases spanning the gap. The CDR3 DNA follows: TGTGCCAGCATCGACGGAGCGGGCTTGGGCACTGAAGCTTTCTTT. Its protein is CASIDGAGLGTEAFF.

This clonotype was recorded a few times. The V gene is TRBV11-1, the J gene TRBJ1-1, with no clear D. The CDR3 sequence is 13 residues long. The V end lost 5 bases, the J end lost 11 bases, and 18 bases lay between the germline ends. Looked up from germline, CDR1 is SGHAT and CDR2 is FQDESV (reference sequence). CDR3 nucleotide sequence: TGTGCCAGCAGCCCCTCCCCGGACTATCGGGCTTTCTTT. Its translation: CASSPSPDYRAFF.